This T cell receptor (beta chain) stems from a study of cytomegalovirus exposure and HLA in healthy donors. Study-level points and caveats: The authors assumed roughly uniform sequencing depth across donors for presence/absence analyses. Most TCR sequences were rare, but some public TCRs occurred in many donors. The authors reported that TCR beta sequences could predict HLA-A and HLA-B alleles. These predictions were accurate for most subjects in the first cohort. There was a cluster of highly shared sequence variants that was likely a sequencing artifact.

Trimming removed 1 base from V and 4 bases from J, with 11 bases in between. The germline V gene encodes CDR1 LGHNA and CDR2 YSLEER. The length of the CDR3 is 15 residues. This clone occurred a few times. The antigen is undetermined. The PCR contained 60 Vbeta and 13 Jbeta primers. Clones were read by immunoSEQ multiplex PCR, and TCRdb kept only the in-frame ones, dropping some. The data show 180,000 or so clones, around 80% seen once. The receptor comes from a girl aged 10 to 17 in good health and CMV-seropositive. V and J are TRBV4-3 and TRBJ1-5; D is unclear. Material for sequencing was PBMCs. CDR3 DNA sequence: TGCGCCAGCAGCCAAGGGCCAGGTAAGAATCAGCCCCAGCATTTT. Protein: CASSQGPGKNQPQHF.